The rows below give T cell receptor beta chains drawn from one sample of a study of neoadjuvant anti-PD-1 for oral cavity cancer. Sequencing was performed with immunoSEQ multiplex PCR; in TCRdb, only in-frame clones are kept and a portion is missing. The sample consists of 25,000 to 40,000 clones, more than 65% of them appearing once. The sequencing used PBMCs, collected after nivolumab (anti-PD-1) treatment. The receptors originated from a person aged 35-79 years with oral cavity squamous cell carcinoma. Both conserved end residues are part of each CDR3. The D gene is left open where the match is weak. Size values are once, few and many counts, or a class for expanded clones, and some rows have none.

v_gene: TRBV7-2; abundance: NA; j_gene: TRBJ1-1; d_gene: NA; CDR3aa: CASSSPWLNTEAFF; CDR3nt: TGTGCCAGCAGCTCACCATGGTTGAACACTGAAGCTTTCTTT
v_gene: TRBV5-1; abundance: once; j_gene: TRBJ1-1; d_gene: TRBD1; CDR3aa: CASSSPRTGDNTEAFF; CDR3nt: TGCGCCAGCAGCTCCCCCCGGACAGGGGATAACACTGAAGCTTTCTTT
v_gene: TRBV11-3; abundance: NA; j_gene: TRBJ1-1; d_gene: NA; CDR3aa: CASSTRRNTEAFF; CDR3nt: TGTGCCAGCAGCACTCGTAGGAACACTGAAGCTTTCTTT
v_gene: TRBV7-2; abundance: NA; j_gene: TRBJ1-4; d_gene: TRBD1; CDR3aa: CASSMDRANEKLFF; CDR3nt: TGTGCCAGCAGCATGGACAGGGCTAATGAAAAACTGTTTTTT
v_gene: TRBV15; abundance: NA; j_gene: TRBJ1-6; d_gene: TRBD1; CDR3aa: CATSSGQGASSPLHF; CDR3nt: TGTGCCACCAGCAGCGGACAGGGGGCAAGTTCACCCCTCCACTTT
v_gene: TRBV2; abundance: NA; j_gene: TRBJ2-5; d_gene: TRBD1; CDR3aa: CASSEHLRQGKETQYF; CDR3nt: TGTGCCAGCAGTGAACACCTACGACAGGGGAAGGAGACCCAGTACTTC
v_gene: TRBV6-5; abundance: NA; j_gene: TRBJ2-3; d_gene: TRBD1; CDR3aa: CASRNRGTGTDTQYF; CDR3nt: TGTGCCAGCAGAAACAGGGGAACGGGCACAGATACGCAGTATTTT
v_gene: TRBV7-2; abundance: NA; j_gene: TRBJ1-2; d_gene: TRBD1; CDR3aa: CASSLEGQRYYGYTF; CDR3nt: TGTGCCAGCAGCTTAGAGGGACAGAGGTACTATGGCTACACCTTC
v_gene: TRBV5-1; abundance: NA; j_gene: TRBJ2-3; d_gene: TRBD1; CDR3aa: CASSLEDRETDTQYF; CDR3nt: TGCGCCAGCAGCTTGGAGGACAGGGAGACAGATACGCAGTATTTT
v_gene: TRBV27; abundance: NA; j_gene: TRBJ1-1; d_gene: TRBD1; CDR3aa: CASSLGQGNTEAFF; CDR3nt: TGTGCCAGCAGCCTTGGACAGGGGAACACTGAAGCTTTCTTT
v_gene: TRBV28; abundance: NA; j_gene: TRBJ1-5; d_gene: NA; CDR3aa: CASSLIQQPQHF; CDR3nt: TGTGCCAGCAGTTTAATTCAGCAGCCCCAGCATTTT
v_gene: TRBV9; abundance: NA; j_gene: TRBJ2-5; d_gene: TRBD2; CDR3aa: CASSVQASGGPRQETQYF; CDR3nt: TGTGCCAGCAGCGTACAGGCTAGCGGGGGGCCTAGACAAGAGACCCAGTACTTC
v_gene: TRBV9; abundance: NA; j_gene: TRBJ1-1; d_gene: NA; CDR3aa: CASRNFGGGNTEAFF; CDR3nt: TGTGCCAGCAGAAATTTCGGGGGCGGCAACACTGAAGCTTTCTTT
v_gene: TRBV2; abundance: NA; j_gene: TRBJ2-1; d_gene: NA; CDR3aa: CASSQDPYNEQFF; CDR3nt: TGTGCCAGCAGCCAGGACCCTTACAATGAGCAGTTCTTC
v_gene: TRBV5-4; abundance: NA; j_gene: TRBJ2-7; d_gene: TRBD2; CDR3aa: CASSLDAGGSYEQYF; CDR3nt: TGTGCCAGCAGCTTGGACGCGGGGGGCTCCTACGAGCAGTACTTC
v_gene: TRBV7-6; abundance: NA; j_gene: TRBJ2-7; d_gene: NA; CDR3aa: CARGRGIQEQYF; CDR3nt: TGTGCCAGGGGCAGGGGTATACAAGAGCAGTACTTC
v_gene: TRBV21-1; abundance: NA; j_gene: TRBJ1-4; d_gene: NA; CDR3aa: CASSKATGAPNEKLFF; CDR3nt: TGTGCCAGCAGCAAAGCAACGGGGGCACCTAATGAAAAACTGTTTTTT
v_gene: TRBV6-1; abundance: NA; j_gene: TRBJ1-2; d_gene: TRBD1; CDR3aa: CASSVGDRGYTF; CDR3nt: TGTGCCAGCAGTGTGGGGGACAGAGGCTACACCTTC
v_gene: TRBV9; abundance: NA; j_gene: TRBJ1-2; d_gene: NA; CDR3aa: CASSVEGRAEGYTF; CDR3nt: TGTGCCAGCAGCGTAGAGGGTAGAGCGGAAGGCTACACCTTC
v_gene: TRBV5-1; abundance: once; j_gene: TRBJ2-6; d_gene: NA; CDR3aa: CASKLGSSPGANVLTF; CDR3nt: TGCGCCAGCAAGCTTGGCTCGTCACCTGGGGCCAACGTCCTGACTTTC
v_gene: TRBV7-2; abundance: NA; j_gene: TRBJ1-6; d_gene: TRBD1; CDR3aa: CASSLRQGADSPLHF; CDR3nt: TGTGCCAGCAGCCTCAGACAGGGGGCGGATTCACCCCTCCACTTT
v_gene: TRBV27; abundance: NA; j_gene: TRBJ2-7; d_gene: NA; CDR3aa: CASMEGVSSYEQYF; CDR3nt: TGTGCCAGCATGGAGGGGGTTAGCTCCTACGAGCAGTACTTC
v_gene: TRBV6-5; abundance: few; j_gene: TRBJ1-5; d_gene: TRBD1; CDR3aa: CASSSGTGGNQPQHF; CDR3nt: TGTGCCAGCAGTTCCGGGACAGGGGGCAATCAGCCCCAGCATTTT
v_gene: TRBV10-1; abundance: few; j_gene: TRBJ2-2; d_gene: NA; CDR3aa: CASSAPPDGRGNTGELFF; CDR3nt: TGCGCCAGCAGTGCCCCTCCGGATGGCAGGGGGAACACCGGGGAGCTGTTTTTT
v_gene: TRBV13; abundance: NA; j_gene: TRBJ2-7; d_gene: TRBD2; CDR3aa: CASSSGLTSGGYEQYF; CDR3nt: TGTGCCAGCAGCTCCGGCCTGACTAGCGGGGGCTACGAGCAGTACTTC
v_gene: TRBV6-6; abundance: NA; j_gene: TRBJ2-1; d_gene: NA; CDR3aa: CASSYSNGYNEQFF; CDR3nt: TGTGCCAGCAGTTACTCGAACGGGTACAATGAGCAGTTCTTC
v_gene: TRBV7-8; abundance: NA; j_gene: TRBJ2-3; d_gene: TRBD2; CDR3aa: CASSSDTGGTSTDTQYF; CDR3nt: TGTGCCAGCAGCTCGGACACGGGGGGAACAAGCACAGATACGCAGTATTTT
v_gene: TRBV30; abundance: few; j_gene: TRBJ2-7; d_gene: NA; CDR3aa: CAWKRVGSSYEQYF; CDR3nt: TGTGCCTGGAAACGGGTGGGCAGCTCCTACGAGCAGTACTTC
v_gene: TRBV5-4; abundance: few; j_gene: TRBJ1-6; d_gene: TRBD1; CDR3aa: CASSSRTGDNSPLHF; CDR3nt: TGTGCCAGCAGCTCCCGGACAGGAGATAATTCACCCCTCCACTTT
v_gene: TRBV7-2; abundance: NA; j_gene: TRBJ2-7; d_gene: NA; CDR3aa: CASSLGVGGIYEQYF; CDR3nt: TGTGCCAGCAGCTTAGGGGTGGGCGGAATCTACGAGCAGTACTTC
v_gene: TRBV10-2; abundance: NA; j_gene: TRBJ1-5; d_gene: TRBD1; CDR3aa: CASREAQGVKPQHF; CDR3nt: TGCGCCAGCAGAGAGGCACAGGGGGTAAAGCCCCAGCATTTT
v_gene: TRBV7-9; abundance: NA; j_gene: TRBJ1-6; d_gene: NA; CDR3aa: CASSLDNSPLHF; CDR3nt: TGTGCCAGCAGCTTAGACAATTCACCCCTTCACTTT
v_gene: TRBV7-8; abundance: NA; j_gene: TRBJ2-5; d_gene: TRBD1; CDR3aa: CASSPMGTGSNQETQYF; CDR3nt: TGTGCCAGCAGCCCCATGGGGACAGGGTCGAATCAAGAGACCCAGTACTTC